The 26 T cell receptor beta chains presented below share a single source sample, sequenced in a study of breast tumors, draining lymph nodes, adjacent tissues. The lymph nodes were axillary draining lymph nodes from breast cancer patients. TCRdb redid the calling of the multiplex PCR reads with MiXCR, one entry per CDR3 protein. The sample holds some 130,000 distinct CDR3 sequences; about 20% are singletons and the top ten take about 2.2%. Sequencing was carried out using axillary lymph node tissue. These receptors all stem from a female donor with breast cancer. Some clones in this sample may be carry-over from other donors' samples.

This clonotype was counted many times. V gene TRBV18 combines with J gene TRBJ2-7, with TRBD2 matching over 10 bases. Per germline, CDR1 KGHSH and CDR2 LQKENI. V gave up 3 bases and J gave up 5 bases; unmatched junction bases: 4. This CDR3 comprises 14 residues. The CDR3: CASSPASGSNEQYF. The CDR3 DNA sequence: TGTGCCAGCTCACCGGCTAGCGGGAGTAACGAGCAGTACTTC.

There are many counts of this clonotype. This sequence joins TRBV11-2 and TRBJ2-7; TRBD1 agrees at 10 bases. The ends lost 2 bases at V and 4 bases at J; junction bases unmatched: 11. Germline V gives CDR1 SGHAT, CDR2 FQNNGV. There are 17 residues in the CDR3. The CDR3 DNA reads TGTGCCAGCAGCTTATCGAAGGGGACAGGGGTTTTGTACGAGCAGTACTTC. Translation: CASSLSKGTGVLYEQYF.

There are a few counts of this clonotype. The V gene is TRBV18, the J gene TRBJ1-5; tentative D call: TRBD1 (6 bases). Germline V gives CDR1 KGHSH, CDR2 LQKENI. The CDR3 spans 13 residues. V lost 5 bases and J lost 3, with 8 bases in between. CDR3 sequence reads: CASSKGDNQPQHF. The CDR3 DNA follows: TGTGCCAGCTCAAAGGGGGACAATCAGCCCCAGCATTTT.

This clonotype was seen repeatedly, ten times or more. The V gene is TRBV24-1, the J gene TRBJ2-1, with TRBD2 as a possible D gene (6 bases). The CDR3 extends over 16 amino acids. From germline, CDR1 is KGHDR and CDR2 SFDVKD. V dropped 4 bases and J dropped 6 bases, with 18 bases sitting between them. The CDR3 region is CATSDLGTAGSNEQFF. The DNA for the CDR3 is TGTGCCACCAGTGACCTTGGGACCGCGGGGAGCAATGAGCAGTTCTTC.

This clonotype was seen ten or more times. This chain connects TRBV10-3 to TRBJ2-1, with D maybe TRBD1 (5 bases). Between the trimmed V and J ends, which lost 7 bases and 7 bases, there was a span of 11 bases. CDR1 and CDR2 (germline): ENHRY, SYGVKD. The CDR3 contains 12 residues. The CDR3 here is CAIMRSGNEQFF. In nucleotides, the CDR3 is TGTGCCATCATGAGGTCAGGGAATGAGCAGTTCTTC.

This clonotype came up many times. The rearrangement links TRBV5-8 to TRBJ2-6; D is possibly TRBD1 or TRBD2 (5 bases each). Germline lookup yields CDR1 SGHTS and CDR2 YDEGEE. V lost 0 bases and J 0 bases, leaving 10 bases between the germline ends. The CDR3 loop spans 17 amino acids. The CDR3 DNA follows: TGTGCCAGCAGCTTGGGGGGCGCGGGCTCTGGGGCCAACGTCCTGACTTTC. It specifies CASSLGGAGSGANVLTF.

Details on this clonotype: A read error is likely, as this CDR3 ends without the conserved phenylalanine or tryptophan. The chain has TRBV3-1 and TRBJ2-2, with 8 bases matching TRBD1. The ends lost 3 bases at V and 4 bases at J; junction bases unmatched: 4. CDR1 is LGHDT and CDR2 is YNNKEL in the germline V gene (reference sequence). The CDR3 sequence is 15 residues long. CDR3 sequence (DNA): TGTGCCAGCAGCCACAGGACAGGGATCACCGGGGAGCTGTTTGTT. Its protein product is CASSHRTGITGELFV.

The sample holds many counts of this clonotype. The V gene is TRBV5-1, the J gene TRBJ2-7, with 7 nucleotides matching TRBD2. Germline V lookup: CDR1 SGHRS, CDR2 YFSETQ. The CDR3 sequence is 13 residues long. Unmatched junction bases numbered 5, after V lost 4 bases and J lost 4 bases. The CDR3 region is CASSRAGAYEQYF. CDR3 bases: TGCGCCAGCAGCAGGGCGGGAGCTTACGAGCAGTACTTC.

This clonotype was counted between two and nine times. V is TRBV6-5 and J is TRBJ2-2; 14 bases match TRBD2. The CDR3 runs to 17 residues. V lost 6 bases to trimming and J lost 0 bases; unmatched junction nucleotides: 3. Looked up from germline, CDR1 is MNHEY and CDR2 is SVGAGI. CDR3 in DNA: TGTGCCAGCAGGGGACTAGCGGGAGCTACGAACACCGGGGAGCTGTTTTTT. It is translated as CASRGLAGATNTGELFF.

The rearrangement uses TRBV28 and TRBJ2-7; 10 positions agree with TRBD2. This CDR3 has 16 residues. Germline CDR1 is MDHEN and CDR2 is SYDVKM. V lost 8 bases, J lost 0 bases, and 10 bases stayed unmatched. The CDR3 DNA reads TGTGCCAGCCCTCCCGTCGGACTAGCGGACTCCTACGAGCAGTACTTC. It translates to CASPPVGLADSYEQYF.

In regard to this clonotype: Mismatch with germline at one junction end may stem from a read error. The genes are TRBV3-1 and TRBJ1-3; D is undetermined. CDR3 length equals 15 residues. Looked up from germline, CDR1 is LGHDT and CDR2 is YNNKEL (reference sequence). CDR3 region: CASSQVSFSGNTKYF. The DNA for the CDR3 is TGTGCCAGCAGCCAAGTGAGTTTCTCTGGAAACACCAAATATTTT.

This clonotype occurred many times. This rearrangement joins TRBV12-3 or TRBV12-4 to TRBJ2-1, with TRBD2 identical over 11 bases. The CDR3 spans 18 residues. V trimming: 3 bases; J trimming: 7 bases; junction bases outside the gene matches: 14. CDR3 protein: CASSFRLSLAGVRNEQFF. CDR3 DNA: TGTGCCAGCAGTTTTCGCCTATCACTAGCGGGAGTTAGGAATGAGCAGTTCTTC.

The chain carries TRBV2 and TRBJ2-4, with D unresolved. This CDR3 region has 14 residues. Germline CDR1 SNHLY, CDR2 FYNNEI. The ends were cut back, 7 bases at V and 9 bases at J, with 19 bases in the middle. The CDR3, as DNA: TGTGCCAGCAAACTCGGGTCCTCCCTGGGCATTCAGTACTTC. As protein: CASKLGSSLGIQYF.

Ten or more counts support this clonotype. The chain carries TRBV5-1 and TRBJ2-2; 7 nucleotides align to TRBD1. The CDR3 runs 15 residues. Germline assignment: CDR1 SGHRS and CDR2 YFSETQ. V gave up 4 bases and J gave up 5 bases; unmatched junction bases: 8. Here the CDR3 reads CASSRGTDQTGELFF. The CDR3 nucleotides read TGCGCCAGCAGCAGAGGGACAGATCAGACCGGGGAGCTGTTTTTT. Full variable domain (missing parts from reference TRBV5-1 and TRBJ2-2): KAGVTQTPRYLIKTRGQQVTLSCSPISGHRSVSWYQQTPGQGLQFLFEYFSETQRNKGNFPGRFSGRQFSNSRSEMNVSTLELGDSALYLCASSRGTDQTGELFFGEGSRLTVL.

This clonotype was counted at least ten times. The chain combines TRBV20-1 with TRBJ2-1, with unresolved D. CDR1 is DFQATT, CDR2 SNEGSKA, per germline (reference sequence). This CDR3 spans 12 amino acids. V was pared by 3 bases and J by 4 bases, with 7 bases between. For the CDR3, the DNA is TGCAGTGCTAGGGCGCCGTACAATGAGCAGTTCTTC. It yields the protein CSARAPYNEQFF.

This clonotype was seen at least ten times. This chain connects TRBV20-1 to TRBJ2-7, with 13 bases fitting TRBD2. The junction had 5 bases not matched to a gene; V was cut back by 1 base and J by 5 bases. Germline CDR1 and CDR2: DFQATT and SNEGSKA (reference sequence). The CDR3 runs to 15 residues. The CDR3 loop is CSARGTSGRVHEQYF. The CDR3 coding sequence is TGCAGTGCTAGAGGGACTAGCGGGAGAGTCCACGAGCAGTACTTC.

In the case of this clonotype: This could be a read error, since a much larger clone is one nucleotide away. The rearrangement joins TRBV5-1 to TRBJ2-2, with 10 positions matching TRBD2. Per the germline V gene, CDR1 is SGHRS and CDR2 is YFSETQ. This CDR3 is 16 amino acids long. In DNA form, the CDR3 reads TGCGCCAGCAGCGCTCCGCTAGCGGGAGCCACCGGGGGGCTGTTTTTT. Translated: CASSAPLAGATGGLFF.

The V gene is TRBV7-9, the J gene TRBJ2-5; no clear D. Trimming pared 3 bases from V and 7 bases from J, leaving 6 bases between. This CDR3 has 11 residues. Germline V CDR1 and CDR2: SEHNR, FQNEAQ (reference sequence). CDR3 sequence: CASSLEGTQYF. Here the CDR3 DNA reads TGTGCCAGCAGCTTGGAAGGGACCCAGTACTTC.

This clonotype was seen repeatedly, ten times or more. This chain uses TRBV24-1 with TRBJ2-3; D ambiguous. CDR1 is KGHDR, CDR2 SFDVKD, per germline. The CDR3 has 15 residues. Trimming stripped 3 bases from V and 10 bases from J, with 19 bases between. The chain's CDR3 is CATSDPSALGLAQYF. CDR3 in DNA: TGTGCCACCAGTGATCCGTCGGCCTTGGGTTTGGCGCAGTATTTT.

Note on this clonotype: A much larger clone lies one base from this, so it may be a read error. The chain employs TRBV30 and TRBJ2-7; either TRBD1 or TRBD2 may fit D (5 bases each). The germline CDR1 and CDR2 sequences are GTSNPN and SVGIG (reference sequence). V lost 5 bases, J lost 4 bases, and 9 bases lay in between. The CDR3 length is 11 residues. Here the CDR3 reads CAWGWGYEQYF. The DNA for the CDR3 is TGTGCCTGGGGGTGGGGGTACGAGCAGTACTTC.

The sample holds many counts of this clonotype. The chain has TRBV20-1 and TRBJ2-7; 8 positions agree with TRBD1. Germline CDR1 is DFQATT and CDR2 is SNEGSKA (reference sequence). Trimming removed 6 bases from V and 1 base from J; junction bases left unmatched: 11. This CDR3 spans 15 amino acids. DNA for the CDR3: TGCAGTGCCATAGACAGGGGCCGGGGTTCCTACGAGCAGTACTTC. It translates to CSAIDRGRGSYEQYF.

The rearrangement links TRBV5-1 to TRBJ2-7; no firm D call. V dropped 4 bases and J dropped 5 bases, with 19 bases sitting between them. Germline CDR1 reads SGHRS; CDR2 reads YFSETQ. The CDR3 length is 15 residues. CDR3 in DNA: TGCGCCAGCAGCCGTGCTACCTACCAGAGGCACGAGCAGTACTTC. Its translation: CASSRATYQRHEQYF.

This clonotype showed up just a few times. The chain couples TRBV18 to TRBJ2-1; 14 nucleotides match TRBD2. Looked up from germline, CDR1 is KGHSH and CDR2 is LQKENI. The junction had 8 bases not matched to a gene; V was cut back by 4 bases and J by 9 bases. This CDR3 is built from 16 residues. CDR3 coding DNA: TGTGCCAGCTCACGGTCGACTAGCGGGAGGGCCGGTGAGCAGTTCTTC. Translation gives CASSRSTSGRAGEQFF.

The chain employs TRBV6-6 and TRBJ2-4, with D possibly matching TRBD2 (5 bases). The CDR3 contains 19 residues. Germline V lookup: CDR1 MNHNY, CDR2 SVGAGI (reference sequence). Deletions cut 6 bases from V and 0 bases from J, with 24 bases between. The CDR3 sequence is CASRNGWQAGGRAKNIQYF. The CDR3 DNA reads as TGTGCCAGCAGAAACGGATGGCAGGCCGGAGGACGAGCCAAAAACATTCAGTACTTC.

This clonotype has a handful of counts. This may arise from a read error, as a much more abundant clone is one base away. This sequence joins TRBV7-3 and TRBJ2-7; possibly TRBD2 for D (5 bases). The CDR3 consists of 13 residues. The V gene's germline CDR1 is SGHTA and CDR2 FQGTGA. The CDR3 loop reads CASSVTRFDEQYF. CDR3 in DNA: TGTGCCAGCAGCGTAACTAGGTTCGACGAGCAGTACTTC.

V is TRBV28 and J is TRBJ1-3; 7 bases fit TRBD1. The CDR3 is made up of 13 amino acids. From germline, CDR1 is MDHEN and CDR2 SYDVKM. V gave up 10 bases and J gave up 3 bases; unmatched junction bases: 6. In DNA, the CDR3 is TGTGCCATAAGAGGGGGCTTTGGAAACACCATATATTTT. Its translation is CAIRGGFGNTIYF.